The source of this T cell receptor beta chain is a study of blood T cell repertoires in COVID-19. Study summary: Acute-phase and convalescent COVID-19 samples originated in the United States, Italy and Spain. Nucleic acid was either cDNA or gDNA, and it came from T cells, B-cell-depleted T cells, or PBMCs.

Germline V gene sequence: CDR1 SGHAT, CDR2 FQNNGV. The CDR3 contains 12 residues. V lost 5 bases to trimming and J lost 3 bases, with 7 bases between them. The authors' processing: Amplification with reference gene primers provided the estimates of nucleated cell counts. The protocol was immunoSEQ multiplex PCR, while the TCRdb copy is restricted to in-frame clones and leaves out a portion. V and J calls plus clone size are reproduced from that table; the DNA served to infer D and trimming. This sample carries 200,000 to 300,000 clones, 70% to 90% of them seen once, and the ten largest clones take 2% to 3%.

This rearrangement joins TRBV11-2 to TRBJ2-5; D is possibly TRBD1 (5 bases). Sequenced sample: peripheral blood. This clonotype was sampled from a woman in her 50s with acute or convalescent COVID-19. Here the CDR3 reads CASSLTEETQYF. Written as DNA, the CDR3 is TGTGCCAGCAGCCTGACAGAAGAGACCCAGTACTTC.